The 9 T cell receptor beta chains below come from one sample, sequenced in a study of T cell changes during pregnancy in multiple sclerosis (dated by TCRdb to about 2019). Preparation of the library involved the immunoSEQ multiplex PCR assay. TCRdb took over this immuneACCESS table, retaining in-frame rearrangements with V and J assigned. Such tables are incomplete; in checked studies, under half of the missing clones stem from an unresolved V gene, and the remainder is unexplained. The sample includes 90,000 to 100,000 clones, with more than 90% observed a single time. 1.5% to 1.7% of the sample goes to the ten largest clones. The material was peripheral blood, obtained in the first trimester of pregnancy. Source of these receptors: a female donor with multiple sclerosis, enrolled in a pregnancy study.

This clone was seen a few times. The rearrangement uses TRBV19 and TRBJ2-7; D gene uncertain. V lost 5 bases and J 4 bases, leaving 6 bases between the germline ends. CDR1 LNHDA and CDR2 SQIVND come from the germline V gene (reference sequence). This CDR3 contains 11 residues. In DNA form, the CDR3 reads TGTGCCAGTAGTGCCGGGTACGAGCAGTACTTC. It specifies CASSAGYEQYF.

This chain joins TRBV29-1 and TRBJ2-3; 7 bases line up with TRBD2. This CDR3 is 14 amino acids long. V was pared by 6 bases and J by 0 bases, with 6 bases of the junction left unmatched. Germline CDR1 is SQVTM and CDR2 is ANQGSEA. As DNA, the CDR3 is TGCAGCGTCACGGTAGCGGGTAGCACAGATACGCAGTATTTT. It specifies CSVTVAGSTDTQYF.

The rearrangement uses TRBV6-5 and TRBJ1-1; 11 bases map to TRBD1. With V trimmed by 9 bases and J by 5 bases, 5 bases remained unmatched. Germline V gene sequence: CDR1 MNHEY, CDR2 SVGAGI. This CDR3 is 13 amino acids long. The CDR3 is CARSGQGGTEAFF. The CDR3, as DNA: TGTGCCAGATCGGGACAGGGGGGGACTGAAGCTTTCTTT.

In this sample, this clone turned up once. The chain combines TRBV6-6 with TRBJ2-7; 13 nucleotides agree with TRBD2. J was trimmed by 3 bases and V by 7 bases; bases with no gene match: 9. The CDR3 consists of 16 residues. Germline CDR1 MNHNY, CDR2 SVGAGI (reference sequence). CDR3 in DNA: TGTGCCAGCACGACAGGACTAGCGGGAGAGGGCTACGAGCAGTACTTC. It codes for CASTTGLAGEGYEQYF.

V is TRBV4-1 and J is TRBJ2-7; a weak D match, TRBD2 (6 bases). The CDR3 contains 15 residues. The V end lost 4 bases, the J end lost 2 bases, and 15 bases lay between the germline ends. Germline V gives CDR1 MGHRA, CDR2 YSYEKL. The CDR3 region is CASSLQGEAAYEQYF. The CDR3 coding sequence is TGCGCCAGCAGCCTCCAAGGGGAGGCTGCCTACGAGCAGTACTTC.

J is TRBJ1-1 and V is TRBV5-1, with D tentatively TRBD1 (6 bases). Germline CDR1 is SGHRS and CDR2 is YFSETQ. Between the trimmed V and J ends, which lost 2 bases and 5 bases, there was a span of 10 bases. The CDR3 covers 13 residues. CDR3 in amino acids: CASSLQGGTEAFF. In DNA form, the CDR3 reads TGCGCCAGCAGCTTACAGGGCGGAACTGAAGCTTTCTTT.

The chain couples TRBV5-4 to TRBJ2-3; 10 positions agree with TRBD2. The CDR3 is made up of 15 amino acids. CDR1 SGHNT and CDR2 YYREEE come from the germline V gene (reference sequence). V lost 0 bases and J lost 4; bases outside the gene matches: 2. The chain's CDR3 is CASSLGSGRPDTQYF. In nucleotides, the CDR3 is TGTGCCAGCAGCTTGGGTAGCGGGAGGCCAGATACGCAGTATTTT.

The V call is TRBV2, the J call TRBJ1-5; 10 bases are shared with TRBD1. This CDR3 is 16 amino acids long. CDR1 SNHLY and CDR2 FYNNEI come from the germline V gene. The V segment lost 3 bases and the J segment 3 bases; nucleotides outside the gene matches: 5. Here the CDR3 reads CASSDPGQGYNQPQHF. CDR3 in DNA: TGTGCCAGCAGTGATCCGGGACAGGGGTACAATCAGCCCCAGCATTTT.

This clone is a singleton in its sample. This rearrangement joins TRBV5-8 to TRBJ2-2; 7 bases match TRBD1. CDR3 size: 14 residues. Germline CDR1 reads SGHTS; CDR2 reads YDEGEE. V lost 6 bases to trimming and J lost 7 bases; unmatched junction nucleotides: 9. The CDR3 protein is CASNPYRGSGELFF. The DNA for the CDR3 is TGTGCCAGCAACCCATACAGGGGCAGCGGGGAGCTGTTTTTT.